This T cell receptor beta chain came from a study of T cells in Graves' hyperthyroidism and ophthalmopathy. At the level of the study: Once the initial diagnosis was made, peripheral blood was obtained before any treatment. Study conclusions and caveats: Within blood appeared most thyroid clonotypes that had expanded above 0.001.

TCR beta CDR3 region amplification was performed from RNA transcripts. The TCR CDR3 first-round RT-PCR relied on the HTBI primer set. TCRdb re-analysed the multiplex PCR reads in MiXCR, keeping a single row per CDR3 protein. The sample carries about 350,000 distinct CDR3 sequences, approximately 14% recorded once. Trimming at V came to 5 bases and at J to 2 bases, leaving 7 bases not matched to a gene. The CDR3 covers 15 residues. Germline-derived CDR1 and CDR2 are SGHTA and FQGNSA. Recently diagnosed hyperthyroidism of less than 2 months' duration affected patients aged 18 to 65. Exclusion criteria comprised uncontrolled infection, other autoimmune disease, pregnancy or lactation. In its sample, this clonotype was seen many times. Antigen unknown.

Input material: blood. This chain uses TRBV7-2 with TRBJ2-7, with 9 bases that match TRBD1. The sequence was obtained from a young woman with Graves' hyperthyroidism. The CDR3 here is CASSVSGTGTYEQYF. The CDR3 DNA reads as TGTGCCAGCAGCGTATCCGGGACAGGGACCTACGAGCAGTACTTC.